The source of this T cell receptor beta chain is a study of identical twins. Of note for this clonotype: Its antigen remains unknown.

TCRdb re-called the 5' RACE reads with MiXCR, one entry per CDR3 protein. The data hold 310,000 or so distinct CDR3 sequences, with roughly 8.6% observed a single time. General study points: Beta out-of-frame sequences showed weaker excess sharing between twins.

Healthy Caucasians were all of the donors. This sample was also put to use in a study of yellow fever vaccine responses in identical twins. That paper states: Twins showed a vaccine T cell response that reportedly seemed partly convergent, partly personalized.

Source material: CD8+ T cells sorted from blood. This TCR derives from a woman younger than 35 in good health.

The CDR3 DNA reads TGTGCCAGCAGTTTAAGGGGCGCGTTTTGGGAGCAGTACTTC. This encodes CASSLRGAFWEQYF. The rearrangement links TRBV27 to TRBJ2-7, with a possible D match to TRBD1 (5 bases). CDR3 size: 14 residues. The germline CDR1 and CDR2 sequences are MNHEY and SMNVEV (reference sequence). V shed 2 bases and J shed 7 bases, with 15 bases lying between them.